This TCR beta chain was captured in a study of Graves' ophthalmopathy and Graves' hyperthyroidism. Study results and caveats: The study's model predicted ophthalmopathy progression at 65% to 71% sensitivity and 72.22% specificity.

Germline V CDR1 and CDR2: SQVTM, ANQGSEA. The ends lost 4 bases at V and 6 bases at J; junction bases unmatched: 5. There are 14 residues in the CDR3. As the template, RNA transcripts were used to amplify TCR beta CDR3 regions. First-round RT-PCR relied on HTBI primers, and a second-round multiplex PCR came next. TCRdb redid the calling of the multiplex PCR reads with MiXCR, one entry per CDR3 protein. The table records 600,000 to 700,000 distinct CDR3 sequences, 35% to 45% of them present only once. This clonotype was counted many times. What it binds is unknown. The receptor was isolated from an adult man with Graves' ophthalmopathy. The V gene is TRBV29-1, the J gene TRBJ2-3; TRBD2 matches at 12 bases. Sequencing was performed on peripheral blood. CDR3 nucleotide sequence: TGCAGCGTTGGGGCTAGCGGGAGGGCGGATACGCAGTATTTT. Translated, it gives CSVGASGRADTQYF.